The following is a T cell receptor (beta chain) sequence with its context. The antigen is undetermined. Semi-nested PCR with Nested Universal Primer A followed constant-region reverse priming of full-length variable regions. TCRdb processed the 5' RACE reads anew with MiXCR; each CDR3 protein has one entry. This sample yields tens of thousands of distinct CDR3 sequences, of which 28% are seen a single time; 2% to 2.5% belongs to the top ten. Whole-study findings and limits: Greatest tumor Treg TCR overlap was with tumor naive CD4+ cells.

This clonotype was obtained from a female donor with breast cancer. The sample taken for sequencing was naive CD4+ T cells sorted from blood. Specified subset: naive CD4+ T cells, CD4+CD45RA+CD25-.

The CDR3 protein is CASSTYTGTSTETQYF. CDR3 DNA sequence: TGTGCCAGCAGCACATATACCGGGACTAGCACAGAGACCCAGTACTTC. V is TRBV7-2 and J is TRBJ2-5; TRBD2 matches at 9 bases. The CDR3 length is 16 residues. The germline gives CDR1 SGHTA, CDR2 FQGNSA. V shed 5 bases, J shed 4 bases, and the junction held 11 bases outside the gene matches.